What follows is one TCR beta chain and its context. Antigen unknown. Researchers made TCR beta libraries by using iRepertoire HTBI primers and running Arm-PCR on CDR3 regions. TCRdb fed the multiplex PCR reads into MiXCR, producing one record per CDR3 protein. The sample lists some 490,000 distinct CDR3 sequences, approximately 12% occurring once. V lost 8 bases, J lost 6 bases, and 17 bases lay in between. CDR1 is LGHNT, CDR2 FRNRAP, per germline. The CDR3 contains 13 residues. This record comes from a study of regulatory T cells in long-lasting Graves disease. Broader study findings: Repertoires from persistent disease leaned toward TRBV28, TRBJ1-2 and TRBJ2-5.

The time point here: newly diagnosed GD, antithyroid drugs for less than 3 months. Researchers made the TCR library from RNA that was extracted from PBMCs. Patients with Graves' disease were diagnosed by American Thyroid Association guidelines. This sample was shared with a second study, whose subject was T cells in Graves' hyperthyroidism and ophthalmopathy. That paper notes: With the HTBI primer set, the TCR CDR3 went through a first round of RT-PCR.

The TCR was taken from a woman aged 30 to 39 with Graves disease. The chain links TRBV12-5 to TRBJ2-7; D unclear. Sequences were derived from peripheral blood mononuclear cells (PBMCs), sampled at new diagnosis, from a patient treated with antithyroid drugs. The CDR3 sequence: CASTPFEDCEQYF. The CDR3 coding sequence is TGTGCTAGTACCCCCTTTGAAGACTGCGAGCAGTACTTC. Supplemented by reference TRBV12-5 and TRBJ2-7, the full variable domain reads DARVTQTPRHKVTEMGQEVTMRCQPILGHNTVFWYRQTMMQGLELLAYFRNRAPLDDSGMPKDRFSAEMPDATLATLKIQPSEPRDSAVYFCASTPFEDCEQYFGPGTRLTVT.